Presented here are 19 T cell receptor beta chains from one specimen sequenced in a study of cytomegalovirus exposure and HLA in healthy donors. Vbeta (60) and Jbeta (13) primers were used in the PCR. Libraries were prepared by immunoSEQ multiplex PCR; TCRdb keeps only in-frame clonotypes and omits some of them. The repertoire holds 95,000 to 110,000 clones, with 66% as singletons. Sequenced sample: PBMCs. The receptors stem from a woman in her 50s in good health and CMV-seronegative.

The chain employs TRBV27 and TRBJ2-7, with 9 bases lining up with TRBD1. The CDR3 is 14 amino acids. The germline V gene has CDR1 MNHEY and CDR2 SMNVEV (reference sequence). CDR3 in amino acids: CATGGDRAFSEQYF. The DNA for the CDR3 is TGTGCTACAGGGGGGGACAGGGCATTCTCCGAGCAGTACTTC.

V and J are TRBV6-5 and TRBJ2-7, with TRBD1 matching 8 bases. V trimming: 6 bases; J trimming: 3 bases; junction bases outside the gene matches: 7. From germline, CDR1 is MNHEY and CDR2 SVGAGI. The CDR3 is 14 residues long. The DNA for the CDR3 is TGTGCCAGCAGCCGGACAGGGACGGGCTACGAGCAGTACTTC. Encoded protein: CASSRTGTGYEQYF.

The chain carries TRBV27 and TRBJ2-5; 7 positions agree with TRBD1. Germline V gene sequence: CDR1 MNHEY, CDR2 SMNVEV (reference sequence). The ends lost 5 bases at V and 5 bases at J; junction bases unmatched: 11. CDR3 length equals 15 residues. In DNA form, the CDR3 reads TGTGCCAGCAGTGGAAAGGGGGCAGGAGAGGAGACCCAGTACTTC. This encodes CASSGKGAGEETQYF.

The gene calls are TRBV11-3 and TRBJ2-3; tentatively, D is TRBD1 (6 bases). The CDR3 sequence is 13 residues long. Germline CDR1 is SGHNT and CDR2 is YENEEA. Deletions cut 3 bases from V and 6 bases from J, with 10 bases between. The CDR3 reads CASSLDSEDTQYF. In DNA form, the CDR3 reads TGTGCCAGCAGCTTGGACAGTGAGGATACGCAGTATTTT.

This chain links TRBV5-1 with TRBJ1-6; D is perhaps TRBD1 (5 bases). Germline V gives CDR1 SGHRS, CDR2 YFSETQ. The ends were cut back, 3 bases at V and 8 bases at J, with 15 bases in the middle. This CDR3 is built from 15 residues. CDR3 region: CASSSEGEAYSPLHF. DNA for the CDR3: TGCGCCAGCAGCTCGGAAGGGGAGGCGTATTCACCCCTCCACTTT.

The gene calls are TRBV4-1 and TRBJ2-5; a weak D match, TRBD2 (5 bases). The germline V gene has CDR1 MGHRA and CDR2 YSYEKL. Trimming stripped 4 bases from V and 2 bases from J, with 17 bases between. The CDR3 consists of 16 residues. This CDR3 is CASSPGLSRAQETQYF. The CDR3 region has the DNA TGCGCCAGCAGCCCCGGACTTAGCCGTGCACAAGAGACCCAGTACTTC.

V gene TRBV27 combines with J gene TRBJ2-7; D is perhaps TRBD1 (5 bases). The germline V gene encodes CDR1 MNHEY and CDR2 SMNVEV (reference sequence). V lost 0 bases and J 0 bases, leaving 12 bases between the germline ends. This CDR3 has 16 residues. This CDR3 is CASSLSGQMSSYEQYF. The CDR3 DNA reads TGTGCCAGCAGTTTATCGGGGCAGATGAGCTCCTACGAGCAGTACTTC.

With respect to this clone: This specimen includes other DNA sequences encoding the same CDR3. The V call is TRBV6-5, the J call TRBJ1-1, with D unclear. The CDR3 is 13 amino acids. Germline loops: CDR1 MNHEY, CDR2 SVGAGI. V was cut by 0 bases and J by 5 bases, with 7 bases left in between. This CDR3 reads CASSYSGGTEAFF. Here the CDR3 DNA reads TGTGCCAGCAGTTACTCGGGAGGTACTGAAGCTTTCTTT.

The rearrangement uses TRBV27 and TRBJ1-2; tentatively, D is TRBD1 (6 bases). The V and J ends lost 5 bases and 7 bases respectively, with 14 bases between them. This CDR3 has 13 residues. Germline lookup yields CDR1 MNHEY and CDR2 SMNVEV (reference sequence). The CDR3 loop reads CASSLQGVGGYTF. In DNA form, the CDR3 reads TGTGCCAGCAGTCTACAGGGTGTGGGTGGCTACACCTTC.

V usage is TRBV6-1 and J usage is TRBJ1-5; 9 positions match TRBD1. The CDR3 consists of 17 residues. With V trimmed by 0 bases and J by 2 bases, 5 bases remained unmatched. The germline V gene has CDR1 MNHNS and CDR2 SASEGT. The CDR3 sequence is CASSEADRGYRNQPQHF. The DNA for the CDR3 is TGTGCCAGCAGTGAAGCCGACAGGGGGTACCGCAATCAGCCCCAGCATTTT.

A note on this clone: This same CDR3 is encoded by further DNA sequences in the sample. V usage is TRBV2 and J usage is TRBJ1-2, with 10 bases matching TRBD1. The CDR3 runs to 15 residues. CDR1 is SNHLY, CDR2 FYNNEI, per germline. The junction had 11 bases not matched to a gene; V was cut back by 6 bases and J by 7 bases. CDR3 sequence reads: CASRPSRTGGSGYTF. The CDR3 DNA is TGTGCCAGCAGACCTTCCCGGACAGGGGGATCTGGCTACACCTTC.

The chain couples TRBV7-9 to TRBJ2-3, with 10 nucleotides matching TRBD2. The CDR3 length is 15 residues. Germline V gene sequence: CDR1 SEHNR, CDR2 FQNEAQ (reference sequence). V was clipped by 5 bases and J by 4 bases; unmatched bases: 6. Written as DNA, the CDR3 is TGTGCCAGCAGCCAAACTAGCGGGGAGTCAGATACGCAGTATTTT. It encodes CASSQTSGESDTQYF.

In regard to this clone: This sample also contains other DNA sequences that code for the same CDR3. This chain links TRBV5-1 with TRBJ2-3, with D uncertain. This CDR3 region has 12 residues. Trimming took off 7 bases at V and 5 bases at J, with 11 bases between the two ends. Germline values: CDR1 SGHRS, CDR2 YFSETQ. The CDR3 here is CASQVPGDTQYF. CDR3 in DNA: TGCGCCAGCCAAGTGCCGGGAGATACGCAGTATTTT.

The chain couples TRBV4-1 to TRBJ2-1; D ambiguous. This CDR3 is built from 17 residues. Deletions cut 0 bases from V and 0 bases from J, with 12 bases between. CDR1 is MGHRA and CDR2 is YSYEKL in the germline V gene. This CDR3 reads CASSQEGGASSYNEQFF. The CDR3 DNA sequence: TGCGCCAGCAGCCAAGAAGGTGGCGCTAGCTCCTACAATGAGCAGTTCTTC.

The chain joins TRBV7-2 to TRBJ2-7; D remains unclear. Germline loops: CDR1 SGHTA, CDR2 FQGNSA. V shed 1 base and J shed 3 bases, with 13 bases lying between them. The CDR3 spans 15 residues. The CDR3 DNA follows: TGTGCCAGCAGCTTAGTTGTGGGTCCGGGCTACGAGCAGTACTTC. Residues: CASSLVVGPGYEQYF.

The chain combines TRBV4-1 with TRBJ1-4; TRBD1 matches 8 bases. The CDR3 extends over 16 amino acids. With V trimmed by 4 bases and J by 3 bases, 7 bases remained unmatched. Germline-derived CDR1 and CDR2 are MGHRA and YSYEKL. The CDR3 here is CASSPVQGAPNEKLFF. As DNA, the CDR3 is TGCGCCAGCAGCCCCGTGCAGGGGGCACCTAATGAAAAACTGTTTTTT.

The CDR3 bases are TGTGCCAGCTGGGGGGAGCCGGATCGGCAGCAGTACTTC. Translating gives CASWGEPDRQQYF. V and J are TRBV19 and TRBJ2-7, with D maybe TRBD2 (6 bases). The CDR3 totals 13 residues. The ends were cut back, 9 bases at V and 8 bases at J, with 20 bases in the middle. Germline V gene data show CDR1 as LNHDA and CDR2 as SQIVND (reference sequence).

The chain combines TRBV28 with TRBJ2-7, with D possibly TRBD2 on 5 matching bases. V dropped 7 bases and J dropped 2 bases, with 15 bases sitting between them. Per germline, CDR1 MDHEN and CDR2 SYDVKM. The CDR3 loop spans 14 amino acids. The CDR3 spells CASTDQRRPYEQYF. CDR3 nucleotide sequence: TGTGCCAGCACAGACCAGCGGAGGCCCTACGAGCAGTACTTC.

V gene TRBV28 combines with J gene TRBJ2-3, with D possibly being TRBD1 (5 bases). CDR3 length: 16 residues. V lost 3 bases and J lost 6, with 19 bases in between. CDR1 MDHEN and CDR2 SYDVKM come from the germline V gene. The CDR3, as DNA: TGTGCCAGCAGTTTCCCTGACAGCTCCCTCCCCGATACGCAGTATTTT. Encoded protein: CASSFPDSSLPDTQYF.